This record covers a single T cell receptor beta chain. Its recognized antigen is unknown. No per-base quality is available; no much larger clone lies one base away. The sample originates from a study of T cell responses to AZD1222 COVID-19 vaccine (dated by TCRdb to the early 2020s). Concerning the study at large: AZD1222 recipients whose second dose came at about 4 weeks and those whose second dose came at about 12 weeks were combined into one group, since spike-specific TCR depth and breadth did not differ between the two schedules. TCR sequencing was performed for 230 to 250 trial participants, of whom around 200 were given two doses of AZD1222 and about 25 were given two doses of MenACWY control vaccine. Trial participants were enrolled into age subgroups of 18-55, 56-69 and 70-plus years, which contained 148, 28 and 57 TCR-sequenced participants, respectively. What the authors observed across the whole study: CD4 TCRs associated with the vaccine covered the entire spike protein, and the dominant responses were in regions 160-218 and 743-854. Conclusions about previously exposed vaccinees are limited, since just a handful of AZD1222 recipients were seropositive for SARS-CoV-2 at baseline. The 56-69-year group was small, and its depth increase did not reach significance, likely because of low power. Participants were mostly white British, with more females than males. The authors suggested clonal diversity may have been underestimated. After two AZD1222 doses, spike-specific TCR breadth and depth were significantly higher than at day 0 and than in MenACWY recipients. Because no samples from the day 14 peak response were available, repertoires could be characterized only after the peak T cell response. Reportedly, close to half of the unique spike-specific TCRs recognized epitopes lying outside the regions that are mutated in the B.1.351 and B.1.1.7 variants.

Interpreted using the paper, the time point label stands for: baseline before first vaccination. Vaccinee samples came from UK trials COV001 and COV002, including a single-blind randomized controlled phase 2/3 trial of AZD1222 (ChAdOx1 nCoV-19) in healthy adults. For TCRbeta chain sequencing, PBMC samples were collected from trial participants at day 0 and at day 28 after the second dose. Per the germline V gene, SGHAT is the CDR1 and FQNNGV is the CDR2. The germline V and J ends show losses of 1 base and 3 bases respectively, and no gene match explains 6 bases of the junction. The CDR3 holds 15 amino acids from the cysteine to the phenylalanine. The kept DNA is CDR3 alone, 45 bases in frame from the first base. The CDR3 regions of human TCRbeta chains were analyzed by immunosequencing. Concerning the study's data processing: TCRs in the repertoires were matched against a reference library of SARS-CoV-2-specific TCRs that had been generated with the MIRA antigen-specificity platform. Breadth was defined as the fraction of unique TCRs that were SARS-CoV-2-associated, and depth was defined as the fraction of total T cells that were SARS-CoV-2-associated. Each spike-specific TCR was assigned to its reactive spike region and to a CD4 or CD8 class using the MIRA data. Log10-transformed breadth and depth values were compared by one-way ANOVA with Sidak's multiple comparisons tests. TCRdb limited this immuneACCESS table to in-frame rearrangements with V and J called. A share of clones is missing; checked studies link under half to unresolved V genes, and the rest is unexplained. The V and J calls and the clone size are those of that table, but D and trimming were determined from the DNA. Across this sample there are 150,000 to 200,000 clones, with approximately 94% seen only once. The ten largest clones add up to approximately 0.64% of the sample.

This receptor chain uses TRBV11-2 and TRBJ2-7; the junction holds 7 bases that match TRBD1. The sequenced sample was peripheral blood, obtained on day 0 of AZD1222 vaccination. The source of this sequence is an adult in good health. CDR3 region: CASSLGSTGIYEQYF. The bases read TGTGCCAGCAGCTTAGGATCGACAGGGATCTACGAGCAGTACTTC.